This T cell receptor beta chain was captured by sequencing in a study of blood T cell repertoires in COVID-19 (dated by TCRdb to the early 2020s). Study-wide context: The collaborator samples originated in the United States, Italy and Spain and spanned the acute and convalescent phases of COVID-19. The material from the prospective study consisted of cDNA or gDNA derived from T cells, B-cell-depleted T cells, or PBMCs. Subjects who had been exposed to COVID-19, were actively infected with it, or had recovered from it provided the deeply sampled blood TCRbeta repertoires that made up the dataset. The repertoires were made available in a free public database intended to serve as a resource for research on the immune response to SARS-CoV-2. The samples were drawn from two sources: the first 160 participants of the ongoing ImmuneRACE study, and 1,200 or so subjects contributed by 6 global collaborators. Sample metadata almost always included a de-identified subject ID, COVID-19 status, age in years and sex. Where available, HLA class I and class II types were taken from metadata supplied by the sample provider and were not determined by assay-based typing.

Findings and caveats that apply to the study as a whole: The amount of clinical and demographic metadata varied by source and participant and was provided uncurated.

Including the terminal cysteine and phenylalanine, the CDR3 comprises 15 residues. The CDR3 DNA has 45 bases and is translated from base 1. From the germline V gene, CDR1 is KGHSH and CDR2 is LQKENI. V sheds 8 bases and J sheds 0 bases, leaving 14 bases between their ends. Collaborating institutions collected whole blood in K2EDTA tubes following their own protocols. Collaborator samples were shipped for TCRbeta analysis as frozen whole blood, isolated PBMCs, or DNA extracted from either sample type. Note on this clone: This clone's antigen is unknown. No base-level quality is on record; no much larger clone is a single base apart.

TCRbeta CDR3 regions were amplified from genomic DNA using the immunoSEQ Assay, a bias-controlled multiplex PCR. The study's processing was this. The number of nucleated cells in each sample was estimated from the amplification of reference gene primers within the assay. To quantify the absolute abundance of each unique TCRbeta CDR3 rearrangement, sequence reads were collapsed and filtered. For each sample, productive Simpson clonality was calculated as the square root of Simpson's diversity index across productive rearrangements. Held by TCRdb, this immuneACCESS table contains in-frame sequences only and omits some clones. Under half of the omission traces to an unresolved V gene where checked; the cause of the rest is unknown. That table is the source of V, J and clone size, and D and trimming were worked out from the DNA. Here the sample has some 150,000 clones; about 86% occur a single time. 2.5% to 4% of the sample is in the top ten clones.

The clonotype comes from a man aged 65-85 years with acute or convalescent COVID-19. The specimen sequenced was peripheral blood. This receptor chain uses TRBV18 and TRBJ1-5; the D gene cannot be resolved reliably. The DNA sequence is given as TGTGCCAGCACCAAGGAGGGATATAGCAATCAGCCCCAGCATTTT. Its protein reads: CASTKEGYSNQPQHF.